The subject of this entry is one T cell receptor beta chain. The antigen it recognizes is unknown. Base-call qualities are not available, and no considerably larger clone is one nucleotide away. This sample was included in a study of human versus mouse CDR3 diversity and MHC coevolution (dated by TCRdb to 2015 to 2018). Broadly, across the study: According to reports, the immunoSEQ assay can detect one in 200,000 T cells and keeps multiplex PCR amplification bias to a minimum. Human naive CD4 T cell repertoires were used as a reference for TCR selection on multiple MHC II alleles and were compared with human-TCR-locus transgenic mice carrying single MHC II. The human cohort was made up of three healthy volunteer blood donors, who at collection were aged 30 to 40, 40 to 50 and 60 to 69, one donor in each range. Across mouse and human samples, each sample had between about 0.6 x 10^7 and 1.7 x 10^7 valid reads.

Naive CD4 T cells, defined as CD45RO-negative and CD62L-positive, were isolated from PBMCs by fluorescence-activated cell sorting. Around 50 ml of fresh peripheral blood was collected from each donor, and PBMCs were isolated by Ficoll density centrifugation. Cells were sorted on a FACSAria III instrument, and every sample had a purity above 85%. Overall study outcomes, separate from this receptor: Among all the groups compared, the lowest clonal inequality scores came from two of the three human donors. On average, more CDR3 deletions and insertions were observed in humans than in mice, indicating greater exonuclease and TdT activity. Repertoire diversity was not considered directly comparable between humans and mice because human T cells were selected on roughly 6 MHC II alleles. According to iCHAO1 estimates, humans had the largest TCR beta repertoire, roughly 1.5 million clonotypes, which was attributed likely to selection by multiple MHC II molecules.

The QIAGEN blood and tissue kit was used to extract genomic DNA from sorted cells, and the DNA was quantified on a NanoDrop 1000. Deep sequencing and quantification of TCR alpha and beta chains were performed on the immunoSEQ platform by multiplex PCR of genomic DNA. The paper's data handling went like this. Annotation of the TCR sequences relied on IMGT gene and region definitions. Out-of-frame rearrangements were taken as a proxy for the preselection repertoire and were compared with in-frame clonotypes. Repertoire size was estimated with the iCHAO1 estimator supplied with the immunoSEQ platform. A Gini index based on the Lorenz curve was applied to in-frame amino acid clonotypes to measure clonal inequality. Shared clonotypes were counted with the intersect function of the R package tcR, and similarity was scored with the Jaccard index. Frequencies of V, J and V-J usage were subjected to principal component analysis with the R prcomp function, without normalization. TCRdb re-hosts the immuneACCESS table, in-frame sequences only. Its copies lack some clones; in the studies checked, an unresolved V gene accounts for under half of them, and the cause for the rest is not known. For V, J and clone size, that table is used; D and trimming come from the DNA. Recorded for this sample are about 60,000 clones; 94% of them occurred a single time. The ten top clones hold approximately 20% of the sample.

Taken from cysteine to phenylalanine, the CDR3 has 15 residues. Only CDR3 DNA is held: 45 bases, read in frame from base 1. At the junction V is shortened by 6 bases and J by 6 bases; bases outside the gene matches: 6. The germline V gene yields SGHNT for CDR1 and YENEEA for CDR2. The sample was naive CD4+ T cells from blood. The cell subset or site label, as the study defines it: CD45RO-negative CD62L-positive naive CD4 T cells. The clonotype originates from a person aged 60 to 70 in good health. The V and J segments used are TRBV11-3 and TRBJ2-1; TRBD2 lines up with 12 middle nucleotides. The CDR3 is CASRLGLAGSNEQFF. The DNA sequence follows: TGTGCCAGCAGACTCGGACTAGCGGGAAGCAATGAGCAGTTCTTC.